This TCR beta chain came from a study of resident and recirculating memory T cells in vitiligo. On the study more broadly: Samples were epidermis from two lesional and two nonlesional sites, plus PBMCs. Genomic DNA was extracted from whole homogenized samples, with no cell sorting. Study-wide findings and caveats: Clonality differed among vitiligo lesions, with no unique dominant clone.

The CDR3 runs 14 residues. Trimming pared 4 bases from V and 6 bases from J, leaving 12 bases between. Germline V gene data show CDR1 as MNHEY and CDR2 as SVGAGI. A note on this clone: Its antigen is unknown.

Patients had received no treatment within the previous three months. Method: immunoSEQ multiplex PCR; TCRdb's copy keeps in-frame clones and lacks some. Of 75,000 to 85,000 clones in the sample, roughly 94% were seen once. Sequencing used blood. The TCR originated in a male donor with vitiligo. The chain joins TRBV6-5 to TRBJ1-4; D may be TRBD1 (5 bases). The CDR3 loop reads CASSLAGNDEKLFF. The CDR3 nucleotides are TGTGCCAGCAGTTTGGCAGGGAACGATGAAAAACTGTTTTTT.